A single sample is the source of the 25 T cell receptor beta chains below, sequenced in a study of CD8+ T cells in alopecia areata. Sequencing templates came from extracted RNA that was reverse transcribed into cDNA. Clones were sequenced by immunoSEQ multiplex PCR, and TCRdb holds only the in-frame ones, with some missing. The sample consists of 150,000 or so clones, around 47% of them appearing once. Material for sequencing was CD4+ T cells sorted from blood. The receptors were sampled from a human donor with alopecia areata.

J is TRBJ2-7 and V is TRBV27, with TRBD1 matching over 12 bases. The CDR3 consists of 15 residues. The ends lost 6 bases at V and 2 bases at J; junction bases unmatched: 5. Germline CDR1 reads MNHEY; CDR2 reads SMNVEV (reference sequence). The CDR3 DNA sequence: TGTGCCAGCAGCAAGGGACAGGGGGCCGCCTACGAGCAGTACTTC. Translated: CASSKGQGAAYEQYF.

The chain combines TRBV2 with TRBJ2-5, with TRBD1 identical over 11 bases. CDR1 SNHLY and CDR2 FYNNEI come from the germline V gene. The CDR3 contains 15 residues. V dropped 1 base and J dropped 5; count of bases not matched to a gene: 3. This CDR3 is CASSEGTGGIETQYF. The CDR3, as DNA: TGTGCCAGCAGTGAAGGGACAGGGGGCATCGAGACCCAGTACTTC. Based on the CDR3 plus reference TRBV2 and TRBJ2-5, the full variable domain is EPEVTQTPSHQVTQMGQEVILRCVPISNHLYFYWYRQILGQKVEFLVSFYNNEISEKSEIFDDQFSVERPDGSNFTLKIRSTKLEDSAMYFCASSEGTGGIETQYFGPGTRLLVL.

CDR3 region: CAWSRRRNTEAFF. In DNA form, the CDR3 reads TGTGCCTGGAGCCGCCGTCGGAACACTGAAGCTTTCTTT. The rearrangement uses TRBV30 and TRBJ1-1; no reliable D call. This CDR3 has 13 amino acids. Germline V CDR1 and CDR2: GTSNPN, SVGIG (reference sequence). V was pared by 3 bases and J by 1 base, with 9 bases between.

This clone was picked up a small number of times. This chain connects TRBV28 to TRBJ2-4; 7 nucleotides match TRBD2. The length of the CDR3 is 15 residues. With V trimmed by 3 bases and J by 1 base, 3 bases remained unmatched. CDR1 is MDHEN and CDR2 is SYDVKM in the germline V gene. CDR3 sequence reads: CASSLGGMAKNIQYF. The CDR3 nucleotides read TGTGCCAGCAGTTTGGGGGGGATGGCCAAAAACATTCAGTACTTC.

This clone has only a few counts. The V call is TRBV4-1, the J call TRBJ2-3; D possibly corresponds to TRBD2 (6 bases). Trimming took off 1 base at V and 0 bases at J, with 11 bases between the two ends. The V gene's germline CDR1 is MGHRA and CDR2 YSYEKL. This CDR3 comprises 16 residues. CDR3: CASSQAGTYSTDTQYF. As DNA, the CDR3 is TGCGCCAGCAGCCAAGCCGGGACTTACAGCACAGATACGCAGTATTTT.

This clone has a handful of counts. The chain has TRBV19 and TRBJ1-5, with TRBD1 as a possible D gene (5 bases). Trimming took off 4 bases at V and 5 bases at J, with 15 bases between the two ends. Germline assignment: CDR1 LNHDA and CDR2 SQIVND (reference sequence). The length of the CDR3 is 15 residues. The CDR3 reads CASSTGPSLDQPQHF. The CDR3 nucleotides are TGTGCCAGTAGTACGGGACCGAGCCTCGATCAGCCCCAGCATTTT.

Only a few counts were recorded for this clone. The chain employs TRBV4-2 and TRBJ2-2; 7 positions match TRBD2. This CDR3 is 16 amino acids long. Looked up from germline, CDR1 is LGHNA and CDR2 is YNFKEQ. J gave up 4 bases and V 0 bases, and 5 bases lay outside the gene matches. The CDR3 nucleotides read TGTGCCAGCAGCCAAGAGTCACTAGCGCTCACCGGGGAGCTGTTTTTT. Protein sequence: CASSQESLALTGELFF.

V and J are TRBV7-2 and TRBJ2-3; TRBD2 aligns across 11 bases. Losses at the gene ends were 5 bases for V and 5 bases for J; bases not matched to a gene: 9. Germline V gene data show CDR1 as SGHTA and CDR2 as FQGNSA. This CDR3 has 16 residues. As DNA, the CDR3 is TGTGCCAGCAGCAACATAGCGGGAGGGGTCGGAGATACGCAGTATTTT. The encoded protein is CASSNIAGGVGDTQYF.

In this sample, this clone turned up once. J is TRBJ2-7 and V is TRBV10-3; D is undetermined. This CDR3 is built from 13 residues. The V gene lost 2 bases and the J gene lost 0 bases, with 5 bases spanning the gap. CDR1 ENHRY and CDR2 SYGVKD come from the germline V gene. The CDR3 reads CAISETNSYEQYF. The CDR3 DNA reads TGTGCCATCAGTGAGACAAACTCCTACGAGCAGTACTTC.

This clone has a single count. The chain couples TRBV7-9 to TRBJ1-2; 11 bases map to TRBD1. Germline lookup yields CDR1 SEHNR and CDR2 FQNEAQ (reference sequence). With V trimmed by 3 bases and J by 0 bases, 3 bases remained unmatched. There are 16 residues in the CDR3. The CDR3, as DNA: TGTGCCAGCAGCTTCAGGACAGGGGGCCCTAACTATGGCTACACCTTC. Translation gives CASSFRTGGPNYGYTF. Together with reference TRBV7-9 and TRBJ1-2, the CDR3 gives the full variable domain: DTGVSQNPRHKITKRGQNVTFRCDPISEHNRLYWYRQTLGQGPEFLTYFQNEAQLEKSRLLSDRFSAERPKGSFSTLEIQRTEQGDSAMYLCASSFRTGGPNYGYTFGSGTRLTVV.

V usage is TRBV6-5 and J usage is TRBJ2-5; the D is unclear. CDR3 size: 13 residues. Per germline, CDR1 MNHEY and CDR2 SVGAGI. The V and J ends lost 2 bases and 5 bases respectively, with 9 bases between them. Written as DNA, the CDR3 is TGTGCCAGCAGTTACCCGAATTGGGAGACCCAGTACTTC. Translating it yields CASSYPNWETQYF.

This clone was observed a few times. This chain joins TRBV29-1 and TRBJ2-1; no clear D. Trimming removed 1 base at V and 3 bases at J, with 7 bases between. The V gene's germline CDR1 is SQVTM and CDR2 ANQGSEA. The CDR3 consists of 13 residues. The CDR3 nucleotides are TGCAGCGTTGAAGTGGCCCTCTACAATGAGCAGTTCTTC. Its translation: CSVEVALYNEQFF.

The rearrangement uses TRBV30 and TRBJ1-2, with 7 bases identical to TRBD1. This CDR3 has 11 amino acids. Germline trimming cut 2 bases from V and 9 bases from J; bases unmatched to any gene: 3. Germline V gene lookup returns CDR1 GTSNPN and CDR2 SVGIG (reference sequence). The CDR3: CAWSPQGSYTF. The CDR3 DNA sequence: TGTGCCTGGAGTCCACAGGGGAGCTACACCTTC.

The chain has TRBV6-5 and TRBJ1-1, with a possible D match to TRBD1 (6 bases). The germline V gene encodes CDR1 MNHEY and CDR2 SVGAGI. CDR3 length: 14 amino acids. The V gene lost 5 bases and the J gene lost 1 base, with 11 bases spanning the gap. The chain's CDR3 is CASSGQRQNTEAFF. The CDR3 DNA reads as TGTGCCAGCAGTGGACAGAGACAGAACACTGAAGCTTTCTTT.

The chain combines TRBV30 with TRBJ1-2, with D hard to call. Trimming removed 3 bases from V and 4 bases from J, with 9 bases in between. CDR1 GTSNPN and CDR2 SVGIG come from the germline V gene (reference sequence). This CDR3 comprises 12 residues. The CDR3 region is CAWRNTAYGYTF. CDR3 in DNA: TGTGCCTGGAGGAACACCGCCTATGGCTACACCTTC.

The V gene is TRBV27, the J gene TRBJ2-7; no reliable D call. CDR1 and CDR2 from the germline V gene are MNHEY and SMNVEV (reference sequence). V lost 4 bases to trimming and J lost 7 bases, with 14 bases between them. CDR3 size: 13 residues. CDR3 nucleotides: TGTGCCAGCAGTTCAAGACCCGCTCGGGAGCAGTACTTC. This translates into CASSSRPAREQYF.

This clone was found a few times. The chain combines TRBV18 with TRBJ2-3; a weak D match, TRBD2 (6 bases). Germline V lookup: CDR1 KGHSH, CDR2 LQKENI. V lost 6 bases, J lost 5 bases, and 21 bases lay in between. CDR3 length equals 16 residues. CDR3 in amino acids: CASSSTGGGVGDTQYF. CDR3 nucleotide sequence: TGTGCCAGCTCTTCCACAGGCGGAGGGGTCGGAGATACGCAGTATTTT.

This clone was detected only a few times. This rearrangement joins TRBV28 to TRBJ2-1; no firm D call. The CDR3 consists of 12 residues. V was pared by 3 bases and J by 4 bases, with 4 bases between. Germline V gene lookup returns CDR1 MDHEN and CDR2 SYDVKM. CDR3 coding DNA: TGTGCCAGCAGTTTGATATACAATGAGCAGTTCTTC. Its translation: CASSLIYNEQFF.

This rearrangement joins TRBV11-3 to TRBJ2-7; D is possibly TRBD2 (6 bases). Trimming removed 0 bases from V and 2 bases from J, with 8 bases in between. This CDR3 region has 14 residues. CDR1 and CDR2 from the germline V gene are SGHNT and YENEEA. CDR3 sequence: CASSLDLAAYEQYF. Written as DNA, the CDR3 is TGTGCCAGCAGCTTAGACTTAGCGGCCTACGAGCAGTACTTC.

The gene calls are TRBV9 and TRBJ2-5; TRBD2 aligns across 11 bases. The CDR3 extends over 15 amino acids. CDR1 and CDR2 (germline): SGDLS, YYNGEE. Unmatched junction bases numbered 4, after V lost 4 bases and J lost 2 bases. The CDR3 DNA follows: TGTGCCAGCAGCCGACTAGCGGGACCTCAAGAGACCCAGTACTTC. This encodes CASSRLAGPQETQYF.

This clone was picked up a small number of times. The chain has TRBV5-4 and TRBJ2-5; 9 positions agree with TRBD1. Germline CDR1 SGHNT, CDR2 YYREEE (reference sequence). V shed 6 bases, J shed 5 bases, and the junction held 14 bases outside the gene matches. The CDR3 contains 16 residues. The CDR3 region has the DNA TGTGCCAGCACCCGCGGATCGGGACAGGGACGCGAGACCCAGTACTTC. This codes for CASTRGSGQGRETQYF.

The rearrangement joins TRBV6-5 to TRBJ2-1, with D tentatively TRBD1 or TRBD2 (5 bases each). The CDR3 sequence is 16 residues long. CDR1 is MNHEY, CDR2 SVGAGI, per germline. V gave up 2 bases and J gave up 9 bases, with 20 bases separating them. The DNA of the CDR3 is TGTGCCAGCAGTTACCCCCGGGACCGCCAGGTGGTTGAGCAGTTCTTC. Translated: CASSYPRDRQVVEQFF.

The CDR3 reads CASIQISGSEQYF. The CDR3 region has the DNA TGTGCCAGCATCCAAATCTCGGGGAGCGAGCAGTACTTC. The chain uses TRBV28 and TRBJ2-7, with D possibly matching TRBD2 (5 bases). Trimming removed 7 bases at V and 6 bases at J, with 16 bases between. CDR1 and CDR2 (germline): MDHEN, SYDVKM. This CDR3 region has 13 residues.

The J gene is TRBJ2-7, the V gene TRBV5-6; D gene uncertain. Trimming stripped 4 bases from V and 2 bases from J, with 10 bases between. Germline lookup yields CDR1 SGHDT and CDR2 YYEEEE. CDR3 length: 13 amino acids. The CDR3 region has the DNA TGTGCCAGCAGCCCGTTAGGGCCCTACGAGCAGTACTTC. As protein: CASSPLGPYEQYF.

The chain carries TRBV29-1 and TRBJ2-7, with 10 bases lining up with TRBD2. Germline V gene sequence: CDR1 SQVTM, CDR2 ANQGSEA. The CDR3 extends over 13 amino acids. V shed 4 bases, J shed 3 bases, and the junction held 3 bases outside the gene matches. Here the CDR3 reads CSVVGTSDYEQYF. The CDR3 DNA follows: TGCAGCGTTGTAGGGACTAGCGACTACGAGCAGTACTTC.